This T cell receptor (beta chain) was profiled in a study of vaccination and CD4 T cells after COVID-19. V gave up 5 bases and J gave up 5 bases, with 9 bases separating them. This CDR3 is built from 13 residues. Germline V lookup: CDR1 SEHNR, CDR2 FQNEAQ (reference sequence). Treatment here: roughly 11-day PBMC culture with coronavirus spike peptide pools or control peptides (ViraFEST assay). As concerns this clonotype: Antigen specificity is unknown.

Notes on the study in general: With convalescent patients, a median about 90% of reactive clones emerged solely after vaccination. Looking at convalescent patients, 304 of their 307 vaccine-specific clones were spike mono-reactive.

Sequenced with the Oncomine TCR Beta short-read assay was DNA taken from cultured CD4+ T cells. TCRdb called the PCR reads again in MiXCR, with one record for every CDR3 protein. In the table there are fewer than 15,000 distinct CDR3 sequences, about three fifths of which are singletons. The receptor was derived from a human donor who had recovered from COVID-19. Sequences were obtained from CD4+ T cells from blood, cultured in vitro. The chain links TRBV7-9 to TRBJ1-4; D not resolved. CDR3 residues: CASSPDFNEKLFF. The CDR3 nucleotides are TGTGCCAGCAGCCCAGATTTCAATGAAAAACTGTTTTTT.